Sequencing of this T cell receptor beta chain was carried out in a study of T cell responses to AZD1222 COVID-19 vaccine. Overall study results and limits: Epitopes outside B.1.351 and B.1.1.7 mutated regions reportedly drew nearly half of spike TCRs. The donor group comprised mostly white British people and more females; the analysis possibly underestimated clonal diversity.

CDR3 length equals 16 residues. Germline CDR1 LNHDA, CDR2 SQIVND (reference sequence). The germline V and J ends were trimmed by 4 bases and 1 base, with 11 bases remaining between them. Repertoires were generated with immunoSEQ multiplex PCR, while TCRdb's copy carries only in-frame clones and drops some. The repertoire consists of 200,000 to 250,000 clones, with 85% to 95% occurring once and the leading ten covering over 0.95%. Regarding this clone: Its antigen is not identified.

This TCR came from an adult in good health. V is TRBV19 and J is TRBJ2-6; maybe TRBD1 (6 bases). The sequenced sample was peripheral blood, obtained on day 0 of MenACWY control vaccination. Here the CDR3 DNA reads TGTGCCAGTAGTAACAGACAGGTATCTGGGGCCAACGTCCTGACTTTC. The encoded protein is CASSNRQVSGANVLTF.